This T cell receptor beta chain came from a study of vaccination and CD4 T cells after COVID-19. Overall study: From HCoV-229E, HCoV-OC43, HCoV-NL63 and SARS-CoV-2, overlapping spike peptides were used to stimulate the cells.

Remarks on this clonotype: The antigen remains undetermined.

The study, taken as a whole, reports: Researchers report that 304 of 307 vaccine-specific clones in convalescent patients proved spike mono-reactive.

Germline assignment: CDR1 LGHNA and CDR2 YNFKEQ. Trimming stripped 0 bases from V and 2 bases from J, with 13 bases between. The CDR3 covers 16 residues. The Oncomine TCR Beta short-read assay was applied to DNA of cultured CD4+ T cells. TCRdb reprocessed the PCR reads via MiXCR and lists one record per CDR3 protein. The repertoire holds 20,000 or so distinct CDR3 sequences, roughly two fifths seen once, with 14% in the top ten. Indicated treatment: roughly ten-day PBMC culture with coronavirus spike peptide pools or control peptides (ViraFEST assay). For ViraFEST, peptide pools expanded antigen-specific T cells, after which the TCRs were sequenced.

This sequence originates from a human donor who had recovered from COVID-19. Sequenced: CD4+ T cells from blood, cultured in vitro. This rearrangement joins TRBV4-2 to TRBJ2-5, with D perhaps matching TRBD2 (7 bases). CDR3 bases: TGTGCCAGCAGCCAAGAGGCTCGGGGGGCGCAAGAGACCCAGTACTTC. Residues: CASSQEARGAQETQYF.